This T cell receptor beta chain originates from a study of blood T cell repertoires in COVID-19. Overall study context: Acute and convalescent COVID-19 samples came from the United States, Italy and Spain. T cells, B-cell-depleted T cells, or PBMCs provided the cDNA or gDNA that served as material.

CDR1 is MGHRA, CDR2 YSYEKL, per germline. Trimming pared 1 base from V and 8 bases from J, leaving 14 bases between. CDR3 length: 14 amino acids. Per the original data handling: Scientists estimated how many nucleated cells there were by amplifying reference gene primers. Here immunoSEQ multiplex PCR was the method, and the copy in TCRdb shows in-frame clones only, minus some. Clone size and the V and J calls come from that table; the DNA yielded D and trimming. Found here are about 210,000 clones, roughly 82% of them singletons; the top ten hold roughly 12%. The source of this sequence is a woman between 40 and 55 years old with acute or convalescent COVID-19. Sequencing was carried out using peripheral blood. The chain joins TRBV4-1 to TRBJ1-2; D perhaps matches TRBD1 (5 bases). The DNA for the CDR3 is TGCGCCAGCAGCCAAGTCTTTCAGGGTTGGGGCTACACCTTC. Amino acids: CASSQVFQGWGYTF.